One and the same sample provided the 20 T cell receptor beta chains below, sequenced in a study of low-dose radiotherapy and immunotherapy resistance in tumors (dated by TCRdb to between 2020 and 2023). TCRdb lists the instrument as Illumina HiSeq 2500. An approximately 20-cycle PCR with Phusion amplified the TCRs, pairing a constant-region primer with the adapter that was attached to the V primers. TCRdb handled the public reads itself, with Q25 trimming in fastp and clone calling in MiXCR, and kept productive beta chains. Rows merge per CDR3 protein into single entries with the most common DNA and genes. Here the sample has under 60,000 distinct CDR3 sequences; approximately 35% occur a single time. The ten most abundant clones make up 8% to 9% of the sample. The time point label, as the study defines it: after trial treatment. This specimen's treatment or condition label, interpreted: LDRT plus nivolumab, ipilimumab, low-dose cyclophosphamide and aspirin (RACIN trial).

This material consisted of PBMCs, taken after low-dose radiotherapy plus immunotherapy. These receptors were taken from a male donor with rectosigmoid adenocarcinoma.

About this clonotype itself: Lacking the conserved final phenylalanine or tryptophan, this CDR3 likely reflects a read error. This rearrangement joins TRBV4-1 to TRBJ1-1, with D unclear. CDR3 length: 12 residues. In germline, CDR1 is MGHRA, CDR2 YSYEKL. With 2 bases removed from V and 10 bases from J, the gap between germline ends came to 11 bases. The DNA for the CDR3 is TGCGCCAGCAGCCAAATATCAGAGGGAGCTTTCATT. It codes for CASSQISEGAFI.

This chain uses TRBV15 with TRBJ1-2; tentatively, D is TRBD1 (6 bases). Deletions cut 0 bases from V and 2 bases from J, with 10 bases between. Per the germline V gene, CDR1 is LNHNV and CDR2 is YYDKDF (reference sequence). There are 15 residues in the CDR3. The CDR3 DNA follows: TGTGCCACCAGCAGAGAGTACAGGGCGAACTATGGCTACACCTTC. Translating gives CATSREYRANYGYTF.

The chain has TRBV4-3 and TRBJ2-7, with 12 bases lining up with TRBD2. V lost 4 bases to trimming and J lost 2 bases; unmatched junction nucleotides: 3. The CDR3 covers 15 residues. Germline V lookup: CDR1 LGHNA, CDR2 YSLEER. The DNA of the CDR3 is TGCGCCAGCAGCCCGGGGACTAGCGGGCCCTACGAGCAGTACTTC. It encodes CASSPGTSGPYEQYF.

This rearrangement joins TRBV2 to TRBJ1-3; tentative D call: TRBD1 (6 bases). Germline lookup yields CDR1 SNHLY and CDR2 FYNNEI. The V end was cut by 6 bases, the J end by 0 bases, with 12 bases between. This CDR3 has 15 amino acids. The CDR3 DNA reads TGTGCCAGCAGAAAGGACAGAAACTCTGGAAACACCATATATTTT. Translated: CASRKDRNSGNTIYF.

The table lists this clonotype with many counts. The chain recombines TRBV10-1 with TRBJ2-5; 11 bases agree with TRBD2. From germline, CDR1 is WNHNN and CDR2 SYGVQD (reference sequence). The CDR3 spans 17 residues. Losses at the gene ends were 0 bases for V and 5 bases for J; bases not matched to a gene: 8. The CDR3 is CASSESRLAGIVETQYF. The CDR3 nucleotides read TGCGCCAGCAGTGAGTCGCGACTAGCGGGGATTGTGGAGACCCAGTACTTC.

This clonotype was seen at least ten times. The rearrangement links TRBV4-3 to TRBJ2-3; 11 bases are a match to TRBD2. The V and J ends lost 9 bases and 4 bases, in that order; junction bases with no gene match: 9. The CDR3 sequence is 15 residues long. From germline, CDR1 is LGHNA and CDR2 YSLEER. The CDR3 nucleotides read TGCGCCAGTGGGGGTGATAGCGGGAGGGCAGATACGCAGTATTTT. Protein sequence: CASGGDSGRADTQYF.

The gene calls are TRBV6-6 and TRBJ1-1; TRBD1 might be the D (5 bases). V dropped 7 bases and J dropped 6 bases, with 18 bases sitting between them. CDR3 size: 14 residues. Germline assignment: CDR1 MNHNY and CDR2 SVGAGI (reference sequence). CDR3 nucleotides: TGTGCCAGCAATCCCTTCCAAGACAGACCTGAAGCTTTCTTT. Protein product: CASNPFQDRPEAFF.

This clonotype was seen ten or more times. The chain uses TRBV3-1 and TRBJ1-2; possibly TRBD1 for D (5 bases). CDR3 length: 12 residues. The V end was cut by 4 bases, the J end by 6 bases, with 9 bases between. The V gene's germline CDR1 is LGHDT and CDR2 YNNKEL (reference sequence). The DNA of the CDR3 is TGTGCCAGCAGCCTGCGGGGCGATGGCTACACCTTC. Protein: CASSLRGDGYTF.

The chain uses TRBV10-3 and TRBJ1-4; D is uncertain. The CDR3 spans 12 residues. Germline assignment: CDR1 ENHRY and CDR2 SYGVKD. V was clipped by 8 bases and J by 8 bases, with 12 bases between them. CDR3 protein: CAIGPGVEKLFF. The CDR3 DNA reads as TGTGCCATCGGCCCTGGGGTCGAAAAACTGTTTTTT.

This chain links TRBV7-9 with TRBJ2-1, with 9 bases lining up with TRBD2. After removal of 5 bases from V and 4 bases from J, the junction contained 3 bases not matched to a gene. Germline V gene lookup returns CDR1 SEHNR and CDR2 FQNEAQ (reference sequence). CDR3 size: 14 residues. CDR3 region: CASSPTSGYNEQFF. The CDR3, as DNA: TGTGCCAGCAGCCCGACTAGCGGATACAATGAGCAGTTCTTC.

This clonotype came up many times. This chain links TRBV7-2 with TRBJ2-1, with D hard to call. V lost 2 bases and J lost 15, with 11 bases in between. The CDR3 totals 11 residues. The germline gives CDR1 SGHTA, CDR2 FQGNSA. The CDR3 sequence: CASSLMTGLFF. The CDR3 nucleotides read TGTGCCAGCAGCTTAATGACTGGGCTGTTCTTC. Complete variable domain (other parts from reference TRBV7-2 and TRBJ2-1): GAGVSQSPSNKVTEKGKDVELRCDPISGHTALYWYRQSLGQGLEFLIYFQGNSAPDKSGLPSDRFSAERTGGSVSTLTIQRTQQEDSAVYLCASSLMTGLFFGPGTRLTVL.

This clonotype was recorded many times. At one end, the junction sequence differs from germline, possibly due to a read error. The V and J genes are TRBV5-1 and TRBJ2-1, with D possibly matching TRBD2 (5 bases). The CDR3 covers 12 residues. Germline loops: CDR1 SGHRS, CDR2 YFSETQ. For the CDR3, the DNA is TGTGCCAGCAGCTTAGAGGGCAATGAGCAGTTCTTC. Translation gives CASSLEGNEQFF.

This clonotype was counted at least ten times. V gene TRBV5-1 combines with J gene TRBJ1-4, with a weak D call TRBD1 (5 bases). Germline loops: CDR1 SGHRS, CDR2 YFSETQ. The V gene lost 0 bases and the J gene lost 5 bases, with 14 bases spanning the gap. The CDR3 extends over 16 amino acids. Written as DNA, the CDR3 is TGCGCCAGCAGCTTGGATCCCGGGGCGTCGAATGAAAAACTGTTTTTT. Translating gives CASSLDPGASNEKLFF. The full variable domain, its missing parts supplied by reference TRBV5-1 and TRBJ1-4, is KAGVTQTPRYLIKTRGQQVTLSCSPISGHRSVSWYQQTPGQGLQFLFEYFSETQRNKGNFPGRFSGRQFSNSRSEMNVSTLELGDSALYLCASSLDPGASNEKLFFGSGTQLSVL.

The chain is built from TRBV28 and TRBJ1-2; D is uncertain. Germline V gives CDR1 MDHEN, CDR2 SYDVKM. This CDR3 has 14 amino acids. Trimming removed 5 bases at V and 4 bases at J, with 14 bases between. The CDR3 sequence: CASSLISGGYGYTF. CDR3 nucleotide sequence: TGTGCCAGCAGTCTAATCTCAGGAGGCTATGGCTACACCTTC.

This clonotype came up many times. This chain joins TRBV7-3 and TRBJ2-3; D is undetermined. The CDR3 is made up of 14 amino acids. Trimming removed 4 bases from V and 3 bases from J, with 11 bases in between. Germline loops: CDR1 SGHTA, CDR2 FQGTGA. The DNA for the CDR3 is TGTGCCAGCAGCTCCGTATCCATGACAGATACGCAGTATTTT. Amino acids: CASSSVSMTDTQYF.

This clonotype was observed many times. Here the CDR3 reads CASSYRGLETQYF. CDR3 sequence (DNA): TGTGCCAGCAGCTACAGGGGGCTGGAGACCCAGTACTTC. V is TRBV11-2 and J is TRBJ2-5; 9 nucleotides align to TRBD1. Germline CDR1 SGHAT, CDR2 FQNNGV. This CDR3 contains 13 residues. V lost 4 bases, J lost 5 bases, and 2 bases stayed unmatched.

Ten or more counts support this clonotype. The rearrangement uses TRBV6-2 or TRBV6-3 and TRBJ2-5; TRBD2 matches 10 bases. V trimming: 6 bases; J trimming: 0 bases; junction bases outside the gene matches: 4. The CDR3 totals 15 residues. Per the germline V gene, CDR1 is MNHEY and CDR2 is SVGEGT. CDR3 DNA: TGTGCCAGCAGATTAGCGGGGGGTAACCAAGAGACCCAGTACTTC. It encodes CASRLAGGNQETQYF.

This clonotype came up many times. The chain is built from TRBV6-2 or TRBV6-3 and TRBJ2-7; 11 nucleotides match TRBD1. V lost 0 bases, J lost 4 bases, and 5 bases stayed unmatched. CDR3 length equals 16 residues. Germline V gene lookup returns CDR1 MNHEY and CDR2 SVGEGT. The CDR3 sequence: CASSYSVGTGGYEQYF. In DNA, the CDR3 is TGTGCCAGCAGTTACTCCGTCGGGACAGGGGGATACGAGCAGTACTTC.

This clonotype has ten or more counts. V usage is TRBV6-2 or TRBV6-3 and J usage is TRBJ2-7, with D hard to call. The CDR3 is made up of 16 amino acids. The V gene's germline CDR1 is MNHEY and CDR2 SVGEGT. Trimming pared 4 bases from V and 3 bases from J, leaving 19 bases between. The DNA for the CDR3 is TGTGCCAGCAGTTCGCTCGACCCCGGCTGGCGCTACGAGCAGTACTTC. Residues: CASSSLDPGWRYEQYF.

V is TRBV28 and J is TRBJ1-1; no reliable D call. V was clipped by 5 bases and J by 4 bases, with 14 bases between them. Germline loops: CDR1 MDHEN, CDR2 SYDVKM. The CDR3 contains 14 residues. This chain's CDR3 is CASSARRAGTEAFF. The DNA for the CDR3 is TGTGCCAGCAGTGCCCGACGGGCGGGCACTGAAGCTTTCTTT. Variable domain in full (rest from reference TRBV28 and TRBJ1-1): DVKVTQSSRYLVKRTGEKVFLECVQDMDHENMFWYRQDPGLGLRLIYFSYDVKMKEKGDIPEGYSVSREKKERFSLILESASTNQTSMYLCASSARRAGTEAFFGQGTRLTVV.